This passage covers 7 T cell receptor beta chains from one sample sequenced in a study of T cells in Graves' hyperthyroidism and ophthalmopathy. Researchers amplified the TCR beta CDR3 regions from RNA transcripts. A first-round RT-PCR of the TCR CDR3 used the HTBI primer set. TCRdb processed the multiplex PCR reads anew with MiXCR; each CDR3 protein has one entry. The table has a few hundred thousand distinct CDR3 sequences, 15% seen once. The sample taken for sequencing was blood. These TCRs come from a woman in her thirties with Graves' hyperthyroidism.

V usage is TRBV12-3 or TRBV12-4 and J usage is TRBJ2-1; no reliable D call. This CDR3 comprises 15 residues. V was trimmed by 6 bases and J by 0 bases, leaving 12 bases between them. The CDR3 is CASRSDLGSYNEQFF. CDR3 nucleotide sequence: TGTGCCAGCAGGTCCGATCTGGGCTCCTACAATGAGCAGTTCTTC.

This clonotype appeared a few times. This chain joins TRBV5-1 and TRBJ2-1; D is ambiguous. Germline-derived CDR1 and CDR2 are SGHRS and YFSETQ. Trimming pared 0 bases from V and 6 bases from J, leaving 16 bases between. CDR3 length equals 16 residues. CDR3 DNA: TGCGCCAGCAGCTTGGTGGCGACTGCGCGAGGCAATGAGCAGTTCTTC. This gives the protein CASSLVATARGNEQFF.

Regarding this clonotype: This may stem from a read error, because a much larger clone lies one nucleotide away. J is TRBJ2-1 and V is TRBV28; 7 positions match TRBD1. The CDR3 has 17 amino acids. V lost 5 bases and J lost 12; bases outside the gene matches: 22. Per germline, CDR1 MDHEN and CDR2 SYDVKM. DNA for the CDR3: TGTGCCAGCAGTGAGTCCGGGACAACAGGGGCCAAGCGTGTGCAGTTCTTC. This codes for CASSESGTTGAKRVQFF.

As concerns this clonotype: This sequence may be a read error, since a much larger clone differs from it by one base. DNA for the CDR3: TGCAGTGCTAGAGTGGGCGGGATTGGTACGCAGTATTTT. As protein: CSARVGGIGTQYF. V and J are TRBV20-1 and TRBJ2-3, with a weak D call TRBD2 (6 bases). CDR1 is DFQATT, CDR2 SNEGSKA, per germline (reference sequence). The V end lost 1 base, the J end lost 8 bases, and 13 bases lay between the germline ends. The CDR3 length is 13 residues.

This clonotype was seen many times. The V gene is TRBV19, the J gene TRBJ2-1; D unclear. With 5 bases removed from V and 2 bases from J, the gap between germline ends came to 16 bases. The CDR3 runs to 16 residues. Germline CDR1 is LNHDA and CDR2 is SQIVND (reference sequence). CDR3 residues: CASSPQVGLTYNEQFF. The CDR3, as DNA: TGTGCCAGTAGTCCACAAGTGGGCTTAACCTACAATGAGCAGTTCTTC.

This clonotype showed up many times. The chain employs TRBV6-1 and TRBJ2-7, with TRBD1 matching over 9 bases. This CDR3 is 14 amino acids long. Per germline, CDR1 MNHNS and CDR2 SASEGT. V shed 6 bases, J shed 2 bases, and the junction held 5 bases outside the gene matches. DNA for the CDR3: TGTGCCAGCAGGTCCGGGACAGGGACCTACGAGCAGTACTTC. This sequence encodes CASRSGTGTYEQYF.

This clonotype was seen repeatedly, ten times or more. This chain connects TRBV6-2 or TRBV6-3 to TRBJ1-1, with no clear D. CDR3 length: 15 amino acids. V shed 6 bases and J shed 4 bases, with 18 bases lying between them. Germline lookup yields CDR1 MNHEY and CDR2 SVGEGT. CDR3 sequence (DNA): TGTGCCAGCAGAAGTAACTTGTTAGAATCCACTGAAGCTTTCTTT. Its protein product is CASRSNLLESTEAFF.